This TCR beta chain was captured in a study of cytomegalovirus exposure and HLA in healthy donors. Study-wide results and limits: Three of the chains that were CMV-associated were confirmed in vitro to be specific for CMV antigens. Most TCR sequences showed up rarely, but some public TCRs showed up in many donors. For cytomegalovirus status, the classifier reportedly gave diagnoses with high specificity and sensitivity. There were 164 TCR beta chains listed as cytomegalovirus-associated.

A remark on this clone: The antigen is unknown.

Libraries were prepared by immunoSEQ multiplex PCR; TCRdb keeps only in-frame clonotypes and omits some of them. This sample has a few hundred thousand clones, with approximately 91% found just once. The CDR3 length is 11 residues. Germline assignment: CDR1 MNHEY and CDR2 SVGAGI. The V gene lost 10 bases and the J gene lost 11 bases, with 16 bases spanning the gap. The chain employs TRBV6-5 and TRBJ2-3; D might be TRBD2 (7 bases). The sequenced material came from PBMCs. The TCR originated in a man aged 25 to 45 in good health and CMV-seronegative. Written as DNA, the CDR3 is TGTGCCACCAAAAGGGGGGGGCGGCAGTATTTT. Translation: CATKRGGRQYF.